This is a list of T cell receptor beta chains from one sample in a study of T cell repertoires in cytomegalovirus infection. TCRdb recomputed calls from the reads with MiXCR, one row per CDR3 protein. The table shows tens of thousands of distinct CDR3 sequences, with 20% to 25% occurring only once. These receptors have no known antigen. Material: PBMCs, sequenced either directly or after in vitro stimulation (not recorded which). These receptor sequences come from a human donor in good health (CMV status not recorded). Some clones in this sample may be carry-over from other donors' samples. Each CDR3 is given without its conserved first and last residue. Fields, in order: V gene, CDR3 protein.

TRBV5-6 | ASSPTQGAYSYEQY
TRBV20-1 | SARYGDQPQH
TRBV6-6 | ASSYGGGSNQPQH
TRBV5-1 | ASSLGEESNGYT
TRBV7-9 | ASSPRQGWDTDTQY
TRBV24-1 | ATSDSRLAGYNEQF
TRBV6-5 | ASSRQGGGNYGYT
TRBV19 | ASRPHRGRDEQF
TRBV19 | ASAWGRGNTEAF
TRBV5-4 | ASSWGGDLTDTQY
TRBV20-1 | SARDPGALNTEAF
TRBV6-5 | ASNSWDRADTEAF
TRBV19 | ASEGQGYQPQH
TRBV2 | ASSEKSLGNTGELF
TRBV19 | ASSIWRSNQPQH
TRBV20-1 | SARGMGNTQY
TRBV14 | ASSQKGVRSEGGYT
TRBV18 | ASSYRGQDQPQH
TRBV20-1 | SARGGSVNTEAF
TRBV19 | ASSMGTGVWAPYEQY
TRBV2 | ASKGGGALSGNEQF
TRBV6-2/TRBV6-3 | ASSGAASGELF
TRBV11-1 | ASSLVSGAGGTEAF
TRBV15 | ATSRDRARGTEAF
TRBV7-2 | ASGKAGVTGELF
TRBV7-8 | ASSLAPAGDGDTQY
TRBV27 | ASRPTGGNSPLH
TRBV29-1 | SVVQGGVGYEQY
TRBV27 | ASSLARSGNTIY
TRBV7-2 | ASGRQGADTQY
TRBV7-2 | ASSLLGDNEQF
TRBV28 | ASSLSQTLNTEAF
TRBV6-2/TRBV6-3 | ASRSYLSNQPQH